Included here is one TCR beta chain sequence, with context. Its antigen remains unknown. This entry belongs to a study of blood T cells in healthy people across ages. Findings of the study overall: Because sorting was not performed, PBMCs prevented conclusive naive versus antigen-experienced comparison. In long-lived donors, naive CD4+ cell counts and diversity exceeded those of aged donors.

The second PCR ran roughly 7 to 12 cycles with a sample-barcoded 5' primer and J-beta primers. TCRdb re-analysed the 5' RACE reads in MiXCR, keeping a single row per CDR3 protein. The sample carries about 1.7 million distinct CDR3 sequences, roughly 28% recorded once. Germline assignment: CDR1 SNHLY and CDR2 FYNNEI. This CDR3 comprises 14 residues. Trimming took 3 bases from V and 5 from J, leaving 11 bases between them. Extraction of total RNA produced a minimum of 5.5 micrograms from each sample. The chain has TRBV2 and TRBJ2-1; a weak D match, TRBD1 (6 bases). Input material: blood. This clonotype was sampled from a woman in her 30s in good health. CDR3 coding DNA: TGTGCCAGCAGTGACAGAGGGACAAACAATGAGCAGTTCTTC. As protein: CASSDRGTNNEQFF.